This TCR beta chain was recovered during a study of cytomegalovirus exposure and HLA in healthy donors (dated by TCRdb to about 2017). Regarding the research as a whole: An earlier analysis of some 600 of the donors reported about 300 Gb of sequence data and around 110 million unique TCR beta sequences obtained from approximately 180 million T cells. The aim of the study was to test whether cataloging public T cell receptors could identify signatures of past pathogen exposure. An earlier analysis of fewer than 700 of the donors applied high-throughput TCR beta sequencing to assess whether each TCR beta V gene segment acted as functional or pseudogenic. Using immunosequencing, the study profiled T cell repertoires from fewer than 850 subjects and related those repertoires to cytomegalovirus serostatus. To predict cytomegalovirus infection status, the study combined high-throughput TCR immunosequencing, statistical association of individual TCRs with disease status, and machine learning. HLA typing covered class I and class II loci at four-digit resolution. About 300 gigabases of sequencing data and approximately 84 million unique TCR sequences were included in an early release covering around 650 HLA-typed donors. Typing coverage varied by locus: about 629-630 donors for A, B, C, DRB1 and DQB1; approximately 500 for DQA1; 606 for DPA1; roughly 450 for DPB1. In a later genetic analysis, genome-wide SNP genotypes for about 55% of the roughly 700 donors were used, and that subset was treated as a discovery cohort. In a later analysis, previously published TCR beta repertoires from some 640 donors were re-analyzed and high-resolution HLA genotyping was added so that TCR occurrence patterns could be studied. On average, roughly 250,000 unique TCR beta nucleotide sequences were sequenced per donor among 350 to 400 genotyped donors of the cohort, with around 19% of those sequences being non-productive. Because of strong linkage in the cohort, 5 or 6 DR-DQ haplotypes were treated as single units for association and clustering. All discovery cohort repertoires had been generated on a single sequencing platform. In addition to the first cohort of roughly 700 subjects, a separate validation cohort of approximately 110 different subjects was used. Rather than using new phenotypic data, the later analysis identified candidate immune exposures from TCR beta sequences and from how often those sequences occurred across donors. Of the 350 to 450 genotyped donors, roughly 85% fell in the genetic ancestry cluster associated with self-reported Caucasian donors. Donor age, sex, ethnicity and CMV serostatus were compiled alongside the repertoire data.

Library construction relied on the immunoSEQ multiplex PCR assay. The multiplex PCR relied on a mix of 60 forward primers for TCR Vbeta segments and 13 reverse primers for TCR Jbeta segments. The CDR3 region of rearranged TCR beta genes was amplified from genomic DNA by a multiplex PCR assay. On the Illumina HiSeq System, the amplified TCR beta libraries were sequenced as 87-base-pair reads. The original methods were these. A later analysis tallied some 79 million unique TCR beta chains across the 660 or so repertoires, and about 10 million of those chains were shared by two or more donors. A nearest-neighbor algorithm error-corrected the raw reads and collapsed the reads into unique sequences, merging closely related sequences to remove PCR and sequencing errors. V, D and J gene segments were assigned by aligning CDR3 sequences to IMGT reference sequences. For a sequence to be retained, at least a six-nucleotide match to both a V gene segment and a J gene segment was required. Rearrangements were classified as productive when the CDR3 lacked stop codons and remained in frame with V and J, and all other rearrangements were classified as non-productive. Following IMGT convention, CDR3 was defined as the stretch from the second conserved V-encoded cysteine up to the conserved J-encoded phenylalanine. Sequences without an unambiguous match to a single V gene segment were excluded from the earlier analysis of several hundred of the donors. An earlier analysis of some 610 of the donors called V segments functional above 56.7% productive rearrangements and segregating when the between-donor standard deviation exceeded 5%. To diagnose cytomegalovirus status from the catalog of TCR beta chain sequences, a statistical classification framework was built. V and J gene assignment, in a later analysis, came from comparing TCR nucleotide sequences with IMGT/GENE-DB human TR gene sequences. A later analysis assigned CDR3 sequences and most-parsimonious VDJ recombination scenarios with the TCRdist pipeline. A later analysis defined each TCR beta chain by its CDR3 amino acid sequence plus V-gene family, and excluded reads lacking a unique V-gene family. A later analysis removed several hundred highly shared, low-generation-probability nucleotide sequences to deal with suspected cross-contamination and a sequencing artifact. For each public chain, a later analysis derived a clonal expansion index from normalized ranks of inferred template counts within each repertoire. In a later analysis, generation probabilities were computed with a VDJ recombination model fitted to out-of-frame rearrangements, and the resulting probabilities were checked against IGoR. In a later analysis, hypergeometric tests were used to score TCR-TCR, TCR-HLA and TCR-CMV co-occurrence, with a repertoire-size bias correction applied to TCR pairs. To estimate false discovery rates, a later analysis permuted the HLA or CMV assignments 20 times. In a later analysis, co-occurring TCRs were grouped using DBSCAN, and TCRdist sequence similarity was added for clustering within HLA-allele-positive subsets. Repertoires with fewer than 30,000 or more than 120,000 public chains, plus five repertoires with anomalous nucleotide sharing, were excluded from co-occurrence clustering. TCRdb carries this immuneACCESS record with in-frame sequences only. Its versions omit some clonotypes, under half of them owing to an unresolved V gene in the studies checked, with the rest unexplained. The DNA was the basis for D and trimming; V, J and clone size are from that table. The table for this sample lists about 150,000 clones; 75% to 85% of them were counted only once. The ten top clones hold approximately 2% of the sample.

This clone was recorded a few times. The target of this receptor is not known. Base quality data are lacking; no much larger clone is found one base away. The cohort comprised 670 or so healthy bone marrow donors. At the time of sampling, all cohort members were nominally healthy, though unrecorded immune exposures were likely present. The donor tested CMV seropositive and was one of the 289 seropositive cohort members. A peripheral blood sample was provided by each donor, and peripheral blood mononuclear cells were used for TCR beta sequencing. The Qiagen DNeasy Blood Extraction Kit was used to extract genomic DNA from the blood cell samples. The paper as a whole reports these results and caveats: Because counts were too low, about 18 rarely observed V segments, including chromosome 9 orphons, were excluded from the earlier analysis of 587 of the donors. Compared with equally common non-associated chains, HLA-associated TCR beta chains in a later analysis were more clonally expanded and had lower generation probabilities. A cluster of highly shared sequence variants was judged likely to represent a technical artifact of the sequencing pipeline. A later genetic analysis associated a missense DCLRE1C variant with V-gene and J-gene trimming of TCR beta chains, and an independent cohort replicated the association. A few of the identified cytomegalovirus-associated TCR beta chains were confirmed in vitro to be specific for cytomegalovirus antigens. A further reported finding was that TCR beta sequences accurately predicted the HLA-A and HLA-B alleles for most subjects in the first cohort. In an earlier analysis of 587 of the donors, most TCR beta V segments appeared in productive rearrangements about 87% or about 30% of the time, broadly matching IMGT annotations. According to a later analysis, parvovirus B19, influenza, CMV and Epstein-Barr virus appeared linked to several top co-occurrence clusters. Most TCR sequences were observed very rarely across donors, whereas some public TCRs were present in many individuals. For the cohort, immune exposure information was limited to CMV serostatus. At a false discovery rate of 0.05, a later analysis linked some 18,000 TCR beta sequences to specific HLA alleles. In the study, approximately 160 TCR beta chains were listed as associated with cytomegalovirus. Most CMV-associated TCR beta chains appeared to be HLA-restricted in a later analysis, and the HLA associations seemed to be driven largely by CMV exposure. In a later analysis, TCR association rates were found to vary across HLA loci, with the most associated TCRs seen for DRB1 alleles and the fewest for HLA-C alleles. Because HLA typing was unavailable for some donors at each locus, only the typed subset was used in association tests. The presence/absence analyses assumed that sequencing depth was roughly uniform across donors, and that assumption may not be true. Cytomegalovirus status was reported to be diagnosed by the classifier with high specificity and sensitivity in both the original and validation cohorts. The authors suggested that the approach could potentially be generalized to other disease states and immunological phenotypes. The 87-base-pair reads could not distinguish some IMGT-functional V segments, including TRBV6-2 and TRBV6-3, so those segments were excluded. According to a later genetic analysis, donors in an Asian-associated ancestry cluster had fewer N-insertions in productive TCRs than the approximately 610-donor mean. Linkage disequilibrium might explain the correlated functional status among segregating V segments, but an unknown experimental factor could not be excluded. Strong co-occurrence of HLA alleles, especially DR and DQ, made assigning TCR associations to individual alleles difficult. Only TCR beta chains were sequenced in this cohort, and the absence of alpha or paired-chain data limited detectable features.

The CDR3 spans 14 residues, from the cysteine through the phenylalanine. Kept here is only the CDR3 DNA, which spans 42 bases and is read in frame from base 1. V loses 5 bases of germline sequence and J loses 1 base, and the interval between the two ends is 9 bases. From the germline V gene, CDR1 is SGHRS and CDR2 is YFSETQ. The sequenced material came from PBMCs. The chain links TRBV5-1 with TRBJ1-4; no D gene can be assigned with confidence. The sequence was collected from a female donor in good health and CMV-seropositive. The base sequence is TGCGCCAGCAGACAGACGGTAACTAATGAAAAACTGTTTTTT. This yields the protein CASRQTVTNEKLFF.